The 31 T cell receptor beta chains below were found in one sample sequenced in a study of T cell responses to AZD1222 COVID-19 vaccine (dated by TCRdb to about 2021). The protocol used for the library was the immunoSEQ multiplex PCR assay. TCRdb took over this immuneACCESS table, retaining in-frame rearrangements with V and J assigned. Such tables are incomplete; in checked studies, under half of the missing clones stem from an unresolved V gene, and the remainder is unexplained. The sample has about 140,000 clones on record, roughly 92% of them singletons. Of the sample, roughly 5% is held by the ten largest clones. Taken with the paper, the label for time point translates to: baseline before first vaccination. The source material was peripheral blood, sampled on day 0 of AZD1222 vaccination. The receptors come from an adult in good health.

The chain is built from TRBV27 and TRBJ2-2, with unresolved D. Germline V gene lookup returns CDR1 MNHEY and CDR2 SMNVEV (reference sequence). The germline V and J ends were trimmed by 6 bases and 1 base, with 9 bases remaining between them. The CDR3 is made up of 14 amino acids. CDR3 nucleotide sequence: TGTGCCAGCAGACTCCGACAGAACACCGGGGAGCTGTTTTTT. It is translated as CASRLRQNTGELFF.

The rearrangement joins TRBV9 to TRBJ1-1; D gene uncertain. Looked up from germline, CDR1 is SGDLS and CDR2 is YYNGEE. CDR3 size: 14 residues. Trimming took off 3 bases at V and 5 bases at J, with 14 bases between the two ends. The CDR3 reads CASSGTSRDTEAFF. CDR3 nucleotides: TGTGCCAGCAGCGGCACAAGCCGTGATACTGAAGCTTTCTTT.

The V and J genes are TRBV7-9 and TRBJ2-1; D uncertain. The CDR3 sequence is 13 residues long. CDR1 is SEHNR and CDR2 is FQNEAQ in the germline V gene (reference sequence). Trimming removed 4 bases at V and 8 bases at J, with 12 bases between. CDR3 sequence: CASSYSAADEQFF. The CDR3 nucleotides are TGTGCCAGCAGCTACTCGGCAGCCGATGAGCAGTTCTTC.

CDR3 bases: TGTGCCAGCACCGGACAGGGCTCAACTAATGAAAAACTGTTTTTT. As protein: CASTGQGSTNEKLFF. The V call is TRBV7-2, the J call TRBJ1-4, with 8 bases fitting TRBD1. Germline V gene data show CDR1 as SGHTA and CDR2 as FQGNSA. The CDR3 contains 15 residues. J lost 0 bases, V lost 7 bases, and 4 bases had no gene match. Variable domain in full (rest from reference TRBV7-2 and TRBJ1-4): GAGVSQSPSNKVTEKGKDVELRCDPISGHTALYWYRQSLGQGLEFLIYFQGNSAPDKSGLPSDRFSAERTGGSVSTLTIQRTQQEDSAVYLCASTGQGSTNEKLFFGSGTQLSVL.

The genes are TRBV28 and TRBJ1-3; D perhaps matches TRBD1 (5 bases). Germline loops: CDR1 MDHEN, CDR2 SYDVKM. The CDR3 is 16 amino acids. V gave up 5 bases and J gave up 11 bases, with 25 bases separating them. CDR3 in DNA: TGTGCCAGCAGTAGGGGCAGTCAGAGTTTACTGATTCCCATATATTTT. Encoded protein: CASSRGSQSLLIPIYF.

This clone is a singleton in its sample. The chain is built from TRBV19 and TRBJ2-3; D remains unclear. The CDR3 length is 15 residues. Trimming removed 8 bases at V and 2 bases at J, with 17 bases between. The germline CDR1 and CDR2 sequences are LNHDA and SQIVND (reference sequence). The chain's CDR3 is CASFGQSVSTDTQYF. The CDR3 nucleotides read TGTGCCAGTTTTGGGCAGTCGGTCTCCACAGATACGCAGTATTTT. Based on the CDR3 plus reference TRBV19 and TRBJ2-3, the full variable domain is DGGITQSPKYLFRKEGQNVTLSCEQNLNHDAMYWYRQDPGQGLRLIYYSQIVNDFQKGDIAEGYSVSREKKESFPLTVTSAQKNPTAFYLCASFGQSVSTDTQYFGPGTRLTVL.

V is TRBV2 and J is TRBJ1-2; TRBD1 agrees at 8 bases. The V and J ends lost 3 bases and 4 bases, in that order; junction bases with no gene match: 4. This CDR3 has 14 amino acids. CDR1 SNHLY and CDR2 FYNNEI come from the germline V gene. CDR3 in DNA: TGTGCCAGCAGTGAGCAGACAGGGGCCTATGGCTACACCTTC. Encoded protein: CASSEQTGAYGYTF.

This clone was detected only once. The chain recombines TRBV11-3 with TRBJ2-3; the D gene is possibly TRBD1 (6 bases). V was shortened by 5 bases and J by 6 bases, with 15 bases between the two germline ends. This CDR3 comprises 14 residues. CDR1 and CDR2 from the germline V gene are SGHNT and YENEEA. The CDR3 DNA is TGTGCCAGCAGCCAGGGGCTAGTAACCGATACGCAGTATTTT. Translation gives CASSQGLVTDTQYF.

This rearrangement joins TRBV6-5 to TRBJ2-1; tentatively, D is TRBD2 (5 bases). V lost 8 bases and J lost 15, with 20 bases in between. The CDR3 is made up of 12 amino acids. Germline-derived CDR1 and CDR2 are MNHEY and SVGAGI. The CDR3 here is CASSEGEEEPFF. CDR3 bases: TGTGCCAGCTCCGAGGGAGAGGAGGAACCGTTCTTC.

This clone was picked up a small number of times. The chain links TRBV19 to TRBJ2-7; TRBD1 is a possible D gene (6 bases). V gave up 5 bases and J gave up 5 bases, with 16 bases separating them. Germline V gene sequence: CDR1 LNHDA, CDR2 SQIVND (reference sequence). The CDR3 consists of 14 residues. The CDR3 spells CASSRTATLDEQYF. The CDR3 nucleotides read TGTGCCAGTAGTCGGACAGCCACCCTTGACGAGCAGTACTTC.

The chain carries TRBV7-6 and TRBJ1-2; possibly TRBD1 for D (6 bases). Germline V CDR1 and CDR2: SGHVS, FNYEAQ. V dropped 5 bases and J dropped 4 bases, with 11 bases sitting between them. This CDR3 spans 13 amino acids. The CDR3 loop reads CASSGDRFYGYTF. The DNA of the CDR3 is TGTGCCAGCAGCGGAGACAGGTTCTATGGCTACACCTTC. Combining the CDR3 with reference TRBV7-6 and TRBJ1-2 gives the whole variable domain GAGVSQSPRYKVTKRGQDVALRCDPISGHVSLYWYRQALGQGPEFLTYFNYEAQQDKSGLPNDRFSAERPEGSISTLTIQRTEQRDSAMYRCASSGDRFYGYTFGSGTRLTVV.

The gene calls are TRBV27 and TRBJ2-7; 7 bases agree with TRBD1. CDR1 is MNHEY and CDR2 is SMNVEV in the germline V gene (reference sequence). This CDR3 contains 13 residues. V was clipped by 6 bases and J by 5 bases; unmatched bases: 7. CDR3 sequence (DNA): TGTGCCAGCAGCGCAGGGGGTTTGGACGAGCAGTACTTC. Translated: CASSAGGLDEQYF.

The CDR3 loop is CSLSGRLYNEQFF. The DNA for the CDR3 is TGCAGTCTTAGCGGGAGGTTGTACAATGAGCAGTTCTTC. The chain uses TRBV29-1 and TRBJ2-1, with TRBD2 matching over 10 bases. The CDR3 runs 13 residues. Germline CDR1 SQVTM, CDR2 ANQGSEA.

This chain joins TRBV6-4 and TRBJ1-4; maybe TRBD1 (5 bases). Between the trimmed V and J ends, which lost 3 bases and 0 bases, there was a span of 5 bases. CDR3 length equals 14 residues. The germline CDR1 and CDR2 sequences are MRHNA and SNTAGT. The CDR3 here is CASSEGATNEKLFF. Here the CDR3 DNA reads TGTGCCAGCAGTGAGGGGGCAACTAATGAAAAACTGTTTTTT.

This chain connects TRBV5-1 to TRBJ1-3; D gene ambiguous. The CDR3 is 13 residues long. Germline CDR1 reads SGHRS; CDR2 reads YFSETQ. The germline V and J ends were trimmed by 0 bases and 4 bases, with 5 bases remaining between them. CDR3 DNA: TGCGCCAGCAGCTTGGACCCCGGAAACACCATATATTTT. As protein: CASSLDPGNTIYF. The variable domain in full, with the rest retrieved from reference TRBV5-1 and TRBJ1-3, is KAGVTQTPRYLIKTRGQQVTLSCSPISGHRSVSWYQQTPGQGLQFLFEYFSETQRNKGNFPGRFSGRQFSNSRSEMNVSTLELGDSALYLCASSLDPGNTIYFGEGSWLTVV.

The V and J genes are TRBV5-4 and TRBJ1-1; weak D call: TRBD1 (6 bases). Between the trimmed V and J ends, which lost 0 bases and 1 base, there was a span of 10 bases. Germline CDR1 SGHNT, CDR2 YYREEE (reference sequence). The CDR3 totals 15 residues. CDR3 amino acids: CASSLALTGNTEAFF. Here the CDR3 DNA reads TGTGCCAGCAGCTTGGCCCTGACAGGGAACACTGAAGCTTTCTTT.

The chain recombines TRBV7-6 with TRBJ2-3; 8 bases align to TRBD2. V lost 5 bases and J lost 1; bases outside the gene matches: 14. CDR1 SGHVS and CDR2 FNYEAQ come from the germline V gene. The CDR3 length is 18 residues. CDR3 loop: CASSHSGFSGTGTDTQYF. The CDR3 DNA sequence: TGTGCCAGCAGCCATTCGGGGTTTAGCGGGACGGGCACAGATACGCAGTATTTT.

The chain carries TRBV6-6 and TRBJ2-2; TRBD1 aligns across 8 bases. Germline trimming cut 11 bases from V and 5 bases from J; bases unmatched to any gene: 10. CDR1 and CDR2 (germline): MNHNY, SVGAGI (reference sequence). This CDR3 spans 14 amino acids. The CDR3 coding sequence is TGTGCCTGCCTGGGGACAGGAATGACCGGGGAGCTGTTTTTT. This codes for CACLGTGMTGELFF.

V is TRBV10-3 and J is TRBJ1-1; D might be TRBD1 (5 bases). Germline loops: CDR1 ENHRY, CDR2 SYGVKD. V was pared by 4 bases and J by 0 bases, with 12 bases between. The CDR3 is 15 amino acids. Here the CDR3 DNA reads TGTGCCATCAGTGGGATCGAGGGGATGAACACTGAAGCTTTCTTT. Translation: CAISGIEGMNTEAFF.

V and J are TRBV28 and TRBJ1-4, with a possible D match to TRBD1 (5 bases). The CDR3 runs 16 residues. V was clipped by 5 bases and J by 2 bases, with 15 bases between them. Germline V CDR1 and CDR2: MDHEN, SYDVKM. DNA of the CDR3: TGTGCCAGCAGTCCATCCCCGGGACCCACTAATGAAAAACTGTTTTTT. This sequence encodes CASSPSPGPTNEKLFF.

V gene TRBV19 combines with J gene TRBJ1-2, with D hard to call. CDR1 LNHDA and CDR2 SQIVND come from the germline V gene (reference sequence). The CDR3 covers 11 residues. V was shortened by 7 bases and J by 2 bases, with 5 bases between the two germline ends. The CDR3 region has the DNA TGTGCCAGTACAACCAACTATGGCTACACCTTC. Its translation: CASTTNYGYTF. The variable domain in full, with the rest retrieved from reference TRBV19 and TRBJ1-2, is DGGITQSPKYLFRKEGQNVTLSCEQNLNHDAMYWYRQDPGQGLRLIYYSQIVNDFQKGDIAEGYSVSREKKESFPLTVTSAQKNPTAFYLCASTTNYGYTFGSGTRLTVV.

The rearrangement joins TRBV3-1 (or the pseudogene TRBV3-2) to TRBJ1-5; the D is unclear. The V gene lost 6 bases and the J gene lost 5 bases, with 11 bases spanning the gap. This CDR3 is built from 13 residues. Germline V gene sequence: CDR1 LGHDT, CDR2 YNNKEL (reference sequence). CDR3 amino acids: CASSQRRDQPQHF. CDR3 nucleotides: TGTGCCAGCAGTCAAAGACGGGATCAGCCCCAGCATTTT.

The gene calls are TRBV7-2 and TRBJ2-7; TRBD2 agrees at 15 bases. This CDR3 contains 17 residues. CDR1 is SGHTA and CDR2 is FQGNSA in the germline V gene. J was trimmed by 12 bases and V by 5 bases; bases with no gene match: 17. For the CDR3, the DNA is TGTGCCAGCAGCCGCATGGAATCCGGGACTAGCGGGAGGCCGCTGTACTTC. As protein: CASSRMESGTSGRPLYF.

This chain links TRBV18 with TRBJ2-3; 10 bases are a match to TRBD2. V was clipped by 4 bases and J by 2 bases; unmatched bases: 3. The germline V gene encodes CDR1 KGHSH and CDR2 LQKENI. This CDR3 spans 15 amino acids. This CDR3 is CASSQLAGTTDTQYF. The CDR3 DNA reads as TGTGCCAGCTCACAACTAGCGGGGACCACAGATACGCAGTATTTT.

The chain recombines TRBV5-4 with TRBJ2-1; 14 bases align to TRBD2. Germline CDR1 reads SGHNT; CDR2 reads YYREEE (reference sequence). Trimming at V came to 4 bases and at J to 4 bases, leaving 7 bases not matched to a gene. The CDR3 is 17 residues long. The CDR3 DNA sequence: TGTGCCAGCAGCCTAGGGACTAGCGGGGGAGTATACAATGAGCAGTTCTTC. Its protein product is CASSLGTSGGVYNEQFF.

This sequence joins TRBV6-5 and TRBJ1-5; D might be TRBD1 (5 bases). The germline V gene encodes CDR1 MNHEY and CDR2 SVGAGI. The V and J ends lost 4 bases and 4 bases respectively, with 14 bases between them. This CDR3 region has 15 residues. Here the CDR3 DNA reads TGTGCCAGCAGTTCCGAGGGGAGTTTAAATCAGCCCCAGCATTTT. Translated, it gives CASSSEGSLNQPQHF.

CDR3 loop: CAISEGVALGAEKLFF. CDR3 nucleotides: TGTGCCATCAGTGAAGGGGTGGCCCTAGGAGCTGAAAAACTGTTTTTT. The V call is TRBV10-3, the J call TRBJ1-4, with TRBD1 as a possible D gene (5 bases). The CDR3 consists of 16 residues. Trimming left V 3 bases short and J 7 bases short, with 18 bases between. Germline loops: CDR1 ENHRY, CDR2 SYGVKD.

This clone is a singleton in its sample. The chain joins TRBV2 to TRBJ1-1; tentatively, D is TRBD1 (5 bases). CDR1 is SNHLY, CDR2 FYNNEI, per germline. Trimming removed 7 bases from V and 0 bases from J, with 24 bases in between. This CDR3 has 18 residues. The CDR3 here is CASNKMGGGLFLNTEAFF. Here the CDR3 DNA reads TGTGCCAGCAACAAGATGGGGGGGGGACTCTTTTTGAACACTGAAGCTTTCTTT.

This chain connects TRBV29-1 to TRBJ2-4; 9 bases agree with TRBD1. This CDR3 is 13 amino acids long. The junction had 7 bases not matched to a gene; V was cut back by 4 bases and J by 9 bases. The V gene's germline CDR1 is SQVTM and CDR2 ANQGSEA. The CDR3 nucleotides read TGCAGCGTTGCAAGGGACAGGGTCGGCATTCAGTACTTC. Translated: CSVARDRVGIQYF.

This sequence joins TRBV28 and TRBJ1-3, with TRBD1 matching over 9 bases. This CDR3 spans 13 amino acids. V lost 6 bases and J lost 5; bases outside the gene matches: 2. CDR1 is MDHEN and CDR2 is SYDVKM in the germline V gene. The CDR3 DNA is TGTGCCAGCAGAGGGACAGGGCGAAACACCATATATTTT. It yields the protein CASRGTGRNTIYF.

This chain joins TRBV28 and TRBJ2-7, with no clear D. Trimming removed 4 bases from V and 6 bases from J, with 7 bases in between. This CDR3 is built from 11 residues. CDR1 is MDHEN, CDR2 SYDVKM, per germline. The CDR3, as DNA: TGTGCCAGCAGTTCTGGACCCGAGCAGTACTTC. It is translated as CASSSGPEQYF.